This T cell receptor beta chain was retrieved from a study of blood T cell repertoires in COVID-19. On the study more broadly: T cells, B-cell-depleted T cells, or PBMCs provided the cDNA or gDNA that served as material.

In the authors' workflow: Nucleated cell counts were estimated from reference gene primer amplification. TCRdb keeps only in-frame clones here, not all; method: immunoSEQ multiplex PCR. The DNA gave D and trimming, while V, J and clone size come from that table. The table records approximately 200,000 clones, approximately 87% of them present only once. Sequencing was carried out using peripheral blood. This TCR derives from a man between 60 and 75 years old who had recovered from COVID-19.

The CDR3 DNA follows: TGTGCCTGGAGTGTAGGGGTAGCATACGAGCAGTACTTC. It translates to CAWSVGVAYEQYF. The chain employs TRBV30 and TRBJ2-7; D may be TRBD1 (5 bases). Germline loops: CDR1 GTSNPN, CDR2 SVGIG (reference sequence). CDR3 length: 13 residues. Trimming stripped 0 bases from V and 4 bases from J, with 10 bases between.